Sequencing of this TCR beta chain was carried out in a study of regulatory T cells in long-lasting Graves disease. The sample's time point: newly diagnosed GD, antithyroid drugs for less than 3 months. RNA extracted from PBMCs served as the sequencing template. The CDR3 runs 15 residues. Germline V lookup: CDR1 SGHTA, CDR2 FQGNSA. With V trimmed by 5 bases and J by 3 bases, 6 bases remained unmatched. Arm-PCR with iRepertoire HTBI primers amplified the CDR3 regions for these TCR beta libraries. TCRdb called the multiplex PCR reads again in MiXCR, with one record for every CDR3 protein. The data contain approximately 490,000 distinct CDR3 sequences, 15% to 20% of them singletons. Study-wide results and limits: Shared public clonotypes totalled over 2,500 in persistent patients, compared with roughly 970 in new patients. Persistent disease preferred TRBV28, TRBJ1-2 and TRBJ2-5.

Points on this clonotype: Its antigen is unidentified.

These data also featured in a second study, about T cells in Graves' hyperthyroidism and ophthalmopathy. That study reports: Most thyroid clonotypes expanded above 0.001 were also detected in blood.

The source of this sequence is a man in his forties or fifties with Graves disease. The input for sequencing was peripheral blood mononuclear cells (PBMCs), taken at new diagnosis, from a patient treated with antithyroid drugs. The rearrangement links TRBV7-2 to TRBJ1-5; 8 bases fit TRBD1. The DNA for the CDR3 is TGTGCCAGCAGCCCCCGGACAGGGTACAATCAGCCCCAGCATTTT. It encodes CASSPRTGYNQPQHF.